Below are 23 T cell receptor beta chains sequenced from a single sample in a study of prognosis after radiotherapy for stage I lung cancer. Genomic DNA served as the source from which two-round multiplex PCR generated TCR beta CDR3 amplicons. Primers (each specific to one TRBV or TRBJ gene) were used in first-round PCR. TCRdb reprocessed the multiplex PCR reads via MiXCR and lists one record per CDR3 protein. The sample lists around 28,000 distinct CDR3 sequences, 40% to 60% occurring once. Sequencing used PBMCs, obtained before or after stereotactic body radiation therapy (not recorded which). These receptors all stem from a donor aged 50 or older with non-small cell lung cancer.

Points on this clonotype: A far larger clone is only one base removed, so a read error is likely. The V and J genes are TRBV6-4 and TRBJ1-5; tentatively, D is TRBD1 (5 bases). The CDR3 is made up of 15 amino acids. The germline V gene encodes CDR1 MRHNA and CDR2 SNTAGT. The CDR3 sequence is CASSLLGHPNQPQNF. The CDR3, as DNA: TGTGCCAGCAGTCTACTCGGACACCCCAATCAGCCCCAGAATTTT.

The chain joins TRBV27 to TRBJ2-3; TRBD2 matches 16 bases. This CDR3 is built from 17 residues. V dropped 3 bases and J dropped 4; count of bases not matched to a gene: 4. The germline V gene encodes CDR1 MNHEY and CDR2 SMNVEV (reference sequence). Here the CDR3 DNA reads TGTGCCAGCAGTTTCTCGGGACTAGCGGGAGGGCCAGATACGCAGTATTTT. Residues: CASSFSGLAGGPDTQYF.

This clonotype has a count of ten or more. The J gene is TRBJ1-1, the V gene TRBV4-3; D is possibly TRBD1 (5 bases). The CDR3 is 15 residues long. Germline V gene sequence: CDR1 LGHNA, CDR2 YSLEER. V was clipped by 0 bases and J by 3 bases, with 11 bases between them. The CDR3 nucleotides read TGCGCCAGCAGCCAAGAGACAGATTACGACACTGAAGCTTTCTTT. Its protein is CASSQETDYDTEAFF.

This clonotype occurred many times. The chain combines TRBV7-2 with TRBJ2-5; D might be TRBD2 (6 bases). CDR1 is SGHTA, CDR2 FQGNSA, per germline. CDR3 length: 14 amino acids. V gave up 3 bases and J gave up 7 bases, with 15 bases separating them. This chain's CDR3 is CASSFPGSRATQYF. The CDR3 DNA reads as TGTGCCAGCAGCTTTCCCGGGAGTCGAGCGACCCAGTACTTC.

This clonotype was detected a few times. The likely explanation is a read error, given a far larger clone one base away. The gene calls are TRBV6-1 and TRBJ1-6, with D unclear. V gave up 4 bases and J gave up 0 bases, with 7 bases separating them. Germline V gene sequence: CDR1 MNHNS, CDR2 SASEGT. The CDR3 extends over 15 amino acids. The CDR3 region is CASSGGSSYNSPLHF. The CDR3 DNA reads TGTGCCAGCAGTGGGGGAAGCTCCTATAATTCACCCCTCCACTTT.

Worth noting for this clonotype: This may be a read error, as it is one base from a much larger clone. The chain uses TRBV10-3 and TRBJ1-4; no reliable D call. CDR1 and CDR2 from the germline V gene are ENHRY and SYGVKD. The CDR3 spans 14 residues. Trimming cost V 5 bases and J 2 bases, with 9 bases left between them. The CDR3 region has the DNA TGTGCCATCAGTTCGTCGGCCACTAATGAAAAACTGTTTTTT. Its protein is CAISSSATNEKLFF.

This clonotype is medium-sized within its sample. The chain has TRBV24-1 and TRBJ2-1; 7 bases align to TRBD1. Germline V gene lookup returns CDR1 KGHDR and CDR2 SFDVKD. V lost 4 bases and J lost 5; bases outside the gene matches: 7. CDR3 length: 15 amino acids. CDR3 coding DNA: TGTGCCACCAGTGACTTGGGGACAGAGAACAATGAGCAGTTCTTC. Translating gives CATSDLGTENNEQFF.

The J gene is TRBJ1-3, the V gene TRBV6-1; TRBD1 is a possible D gene (5 bases). CDR3 length equals 16 residues. In germline, CDR1 is MNHNS, CDR2 SASEGT. V was clipped by 5 bases and J by 9 bases, with 23 bases between them. The CDR3 loop is CASSTNPDTSGGTIYF. Written as DNA, the CDR3 is TGTGCCAGCAGTACCAACCCGGACACCTCAGGAGGCACCATATATTTT.

J is TRBJ2-7 and V is TRBV28; 8 nucleotides align to TRBD1. The CDR3 totals 14 residues. J gave up 7 bases and V 7 bases, and 12 bases lay outside the gene matches. Germline lookup yields CDR1 MDHEN and CDR2 SYDVKM. The DNA for the CDR3 is TGTGCCAGCAACCCTCAGGGGGCGTCTCTTGAGCAGTACTTC. It yields the protein CASNPQGASLEQYF.

CDR3 DNA sequence: TGTGCTAGTGGCTCATCAGGGGGCGCGGGGAACGAGCAGTACTTC. Amino acids: CASGSSGGAGNEQYF. The V and J genes are TRBV12-5 and TRBJ2-7; 8 positions match TRBD1. Germline lookup yields CDR1 LGHNT and CDR2 FRNRAP. This CDR3 region has 15 residues. Trimming at V came to 6 bases and at J to 5 bases, leaving 12 bases not matched to a gene.

This clonotype was counted at least ten times. This chain links TRBV5-4 with TRBJ2-7; D is possibly TRBD1 (5 bases). V was shortened by 0 bases and J by 6 bases, with 10 bases between the two germline ends. Germline V gene data show CDR1 as SGHNT and CDR2 as YYREEE (reference sequence). The CDR3 is made up of 13 amino acids. CDR3 sequence (DNA): TGTGCCAGCAGCTTGGCGTCAGGGATCGAGCAGTACTTC. Amino acid sequence: CASSLASGIEQYF.

This clonotype was counted many times. This chain joins TRBV6-1 and TRBJ2-5; 7 bases are a match to TRBD1. Trimming at V came to 7 bases and at J to 7 bases, leaving 15 bases not matched to a gene. This CDR3 spans 15 amino acids. From germline, CDR1 is MNHNS and CDR2 SASEGT. CDR3 region: CASIPGQRYTGTQYF. For the CDR3, the DNA is TGTGCCAGCATTCCGGGACAGAGATACACAGGGACCCAGTACTTC.

The V and J genes are TRBV9 and TRBJ2-2, with 13 bases identical to TRBD2. Germline loops: CDR1 SGDLS, CDR2 YYNGEE. J lost 14 bases, V lost 4 bases, and 14 bases had no gene match. CDR3 length: 16 amino acids. The CDR3 spells CASSSTSGRATGDLFF. The CDR3 DNA reads TGTGCCAGCAGCTCTACTAGCGGGAGGGCCACCGGTGATCTGTTTTTT.

The chain links TRBV11-2 to TRBJ2-1; 10 bases agree with TRBD2. J lost 8 bases, V lost 1 base, and 8 bases had no gene match. CDR3 length: 16 residues. Germline CDR1 reads SGHAT; CDR2 reads FQNNGV. The CDR3 loop reads CASSLGLSGRAYEQFF. CDR3 nucleotide sequence: TGTGCCAGCAGCTTAGGACTAAGCGGGAGGGCCTATGAGCAGTTCTTC.

This clonotype was observed at least ten times. The chain recombines TRBV6-4 with TRBJ2-7; 13 bases map to TRBD2. This CDR3 contains 15 residues. Germline assignment: CDR1 MRHNA and CDR2 SNTAGT. The trim removed 5 bases at V and 6 bases at J, leaving 7 bases unmatched. CDR3 bases: TGTGCCAGCAGTTACTTCGGGACTAGCGGGGCCGAGCAGTACTTC. Translated, it gives CASSYFGTSGAEQYF.

Turning to this clonotype: A read error is the likely source, as a far larger clone sits one nucleotide away. The chain couples TRBV6-8 to TRBJ2-1, with D possibly TRBD1 on 6 matching bases. Germline CDR1 MNHGY, CDR2 SAAAGT. V shed 7 bases and J shed 4 bases, with 17 bases lying between them. This CDR3 has 15 residues. CDR3 loop: CASNPRGGPYNEQFF. In nucleotides, the CDR3 is TGTGCCAGCAATCCTAGAGGGGGACCATACAATGAGCAGTTCTTC.

Of note for this clonotype: It is likely a read error: a sequence one base away is far more abundant. V is TRBV12-3 or TRBV12-4 and J is TRBJ2-4, with a possible D match to TRBD1 (5 bases). The tail of the sequence fits TRBJ2-1 better, so the J call may be wrong. The CDR3 extends over 12 amino acids. CDR3 DNA: TGTGCCAGCAGTTGGACAAGCGAATGGCAGTTCTTC. Its translation: CASSWTSEWQFF.

V usage is TRBV11-1 and J usage is TRBJ2-6; 7 bases fit TRBD1. J gave up 2 bases and V 3 bases, and 13 bases lay outside the gene matches. CDR1 is SGHAT, CDR2 FQDESV, per germline (reference sequence). This CDR3 spans 19 amino acids. DNA for the CDR3: TGTGCCAGCAGCTTGGTCCTGACAGGGTGGGCGACTGGGGCCAACGTCCTGACTTTC. Translated, it gives CASSLVLTGWATGANVLTF.

This chain connects TRBV20-1 to TRBJ2-7; TRBD2 aligns across 13 bases. Unmatched junction bases numbered 10, after V lost 1 base and J lost 7 bases. The CDR3 runs 16 residues. Germline V lookup: CDR1 DFQATT, CDR2 SNEGSKA (reference sequence). The CDR3 protein is CSARGTSGRARREQYF. The CDR3 DNA follows: TGCAGTGCTAGAGGCACTAGCGGGAGGGCCCGGAGGGAGCAGTACTTC.

Worth noting for this clonotype: Only one base separates this from a far larger clonotype, so it likely reflects a read error. The V gene is TRBV6-6, the J gene TRBJ1-2, with D perhaps TRBD1 (5 bases). CDR1 is MNHNY, CDR2 SVGAGI, per germline (reference sequence). Trimming stripped 0 bases from V and 8 bases from J, with 25 bases between. There are 18 residues in the CDR3. The CDR3 DNA follows: TGTGCCAGCAGTTACTCGAGGCCAGTGAGCAGCCAGGGTGGGGGCTACACCTTC. This encodes CASSYSRPVSSQGGGYTF.

This clonotype has only a few counts. This sequence may be a read error, since a much larger clone differs from it by one base. The chain combines TRBV19 with TRBJ2-4; D perhaps matches TRBD2 (5 bases). From germline, CDR1 is LNHDA and CDR2 SQIVND (reference sequence). V was shortened by 5 bases and J by 8 bases, with 16 bases between the two germline ends. This CDR3 spans 14 amino acids. As DNA, the CDR3 is TGTGCCAGTAGTTTGCGGGCCCCACGGGACATTCAGTACTTC. Amino acids: CASSLRAPRDIQYF.

A note on this clonotype: Being one base from a much bigger clone, this may be a read error. The chain couples TRBV28 to TRBJ1-5; D remains unclear. The germline V gene encodes CDR1 MDHEN and CDR2 SYDVKM. Trimming left V 5 bases short and J 5 bases short, with 16 bases between. This CDR3 is built from 15 residues. CDR3 sequence: CASSREFGDDQPQHF. In DNA form, the CDR3 reads TGTGCCAGCAGTCGAGAATTCGGAGACGATCAGCCCCAGCATTTT.

This clonotype was seen repeatedly, ten times or more. A read error may account for a junction end that differs from germline. The chain links TRBV11-2 to TRBJ2-5; the match to TRBD2 covers 9 bases. The CDR3 contains 17 residues. Germline CDR1 and CDR2: SGHAT and FQNNGV. CDR3 amino acids: CASSLRFSGRNVETQYF. The CDR3, as DNA: TGTGCCAGCAGCTTAAGGTTTAGCGGGAGAAATGTGGAGACCCAGTACTTT. Full variable domain (remainder filled in from reference TRBV11-2 and TRBJ2-5): EAGVAQSPRYKIIEKRQSVAFWCNPISGHATLYWYQQILGQGPKLLIQFQNNGVVDDSQLPKDRFSAERLKGVDSTLKIQPAKLEDSAVYLCASSLRFSGRNVETQYFGPGTRLLVL.